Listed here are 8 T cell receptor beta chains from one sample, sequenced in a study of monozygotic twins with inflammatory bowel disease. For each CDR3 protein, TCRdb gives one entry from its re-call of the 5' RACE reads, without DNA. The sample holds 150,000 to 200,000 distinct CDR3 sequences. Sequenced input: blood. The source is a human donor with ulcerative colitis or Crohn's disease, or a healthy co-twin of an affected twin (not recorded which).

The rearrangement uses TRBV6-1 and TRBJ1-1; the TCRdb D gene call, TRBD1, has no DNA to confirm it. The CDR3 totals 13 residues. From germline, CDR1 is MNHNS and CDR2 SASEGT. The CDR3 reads CASIPGIELEAFF.

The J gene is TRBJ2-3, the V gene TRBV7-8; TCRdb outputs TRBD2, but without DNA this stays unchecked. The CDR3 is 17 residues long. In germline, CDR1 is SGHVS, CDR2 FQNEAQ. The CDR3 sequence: CASSPRTSGRFVYTQYF. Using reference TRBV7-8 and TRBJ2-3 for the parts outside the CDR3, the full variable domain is GAGVSQSPRYKVAKRGQDVALRCDPISGHVSLFWYQQALGQGPEFLTYFQNEAQLDKSGLPSDRFFAERPEGSVSTLKIQRTQQEDSAVYLCASSPRTSGRFVYTQYFGPGTRLTVL.

The CDR3 here is CSASPQPQETQYF. V is TRBV20-1 and J is TRBJ2-5. This CDR3 is built from 13 residues. CDR1 DFQATT and CDR2 SNEGSKA come from the germline V gene (reference sequence).

The CDR3 spells CASSIPQRDRGPVGKNIQYF. The rearrangement uses TRBV19 and TRBJ2-4; TCRdb's D call, TRBD1, is unchecked because there is no DNA. Per the germline V gene, CDR1 is LNHDA and CDR2 is SQIVND (reference sequence). There are 20 residues in the CDR3.

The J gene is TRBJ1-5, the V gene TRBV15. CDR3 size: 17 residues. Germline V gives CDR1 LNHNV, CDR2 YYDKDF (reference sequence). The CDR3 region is CATSRGGGEEGNQPQHF.

This CDR3 reads CASSLEVGQGYEQYF. The V and J genes are TRBV5-1 and TRBJ2-7; TCRdb returns TRBD1, unconfirmable since there is no DNA. The CDR3 covers 15 residues. The germline CDR1 and CDR2 sequences are SGHRS and YFSETQ.

CDR3 residues: CATGRSQSSYNEQFF. The chain carries TRBV19 and TRBJ2-1; TCRdb returns TRBD1, unconfirmable since there is no DNA. Germline CDR1 is LNHDA and CDR2 is SQIVND (reference sequence). The CDR3 extends over 15 amino acids.

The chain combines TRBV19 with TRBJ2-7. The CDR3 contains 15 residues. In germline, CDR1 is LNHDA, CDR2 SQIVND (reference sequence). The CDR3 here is CASSTALDSSYEQYF.